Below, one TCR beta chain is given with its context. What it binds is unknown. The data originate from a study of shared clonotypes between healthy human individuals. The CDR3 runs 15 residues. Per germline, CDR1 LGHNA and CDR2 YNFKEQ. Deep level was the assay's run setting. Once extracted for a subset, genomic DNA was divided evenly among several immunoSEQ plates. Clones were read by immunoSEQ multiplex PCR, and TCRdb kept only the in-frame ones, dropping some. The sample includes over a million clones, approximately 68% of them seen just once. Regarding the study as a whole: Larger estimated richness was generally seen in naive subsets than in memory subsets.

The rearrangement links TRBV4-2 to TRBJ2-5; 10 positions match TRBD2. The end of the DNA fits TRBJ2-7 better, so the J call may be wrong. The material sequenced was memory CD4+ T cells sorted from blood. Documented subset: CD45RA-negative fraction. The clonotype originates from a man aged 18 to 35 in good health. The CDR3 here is CASSPETSGSYEQYF. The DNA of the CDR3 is TGTGCCAGCAGCCCGGAGACTAGCGGGTCCTACGAGCAGTACTTC.